This is a list of T cell receptor beta chains from one sample in a study of cytomegalovirus exposure and HLA in healthy donors. TCRdb's copy holds only in-frame clones and misses some; the assay was immunoSEQ multiplex PCR. The top ten clones hold around 1.3% of a sample with approximately 130,000 clones, 65% to 90% of them seen once. The sequencing sample was made of PBMCs. The source of these receptors is a girl aged 2-10 years in good health and CMV-seronegative. Both conserved end residues are part of each CDR3. D genes are given only for firm matches. Size is omitted from some rows. Given values are once, few, many or a class for expanded clones.

>17|TRBJ2-2|TRBD2|-|TRBV10-3
TGTGCCATCAGTGAGTCACTAGCGGGAGAAAACACCGGGGAGCTGTTTTTT
CAISESLAGENTGELFF
>20|TRBJ2-6|-|once|TRBV4-1
TGCGCCAGCAGCCAAGTAGATATAGGACAGTACTACTCTGGGGCCAACGTCCTGACTTTC
CASSQVDIGQYYSGANVLTF
>14|TRBJ2-7|TRBD1|-|TRBV11-2
TGTGCCAGCAGCCAAGACAGGGGGACCTACGAGCAGTACTTC
CASSQDRGTYEQYF
>15|TRBJ2-7|TRBD1|-|TRBV4-2
TGTGCCAGCAGCCAACAGGACAGGGGCCTTTACGAGCAGTACTTC
CASSQQDRGLYEQYF
>13|TRBJ1-6|-|-|TRBV27
TGTGCCAGCAGGGGGGGATATAATTCACCCCTCCACTTT
CASRGGYNSPLHF
>13|TRBJ1-2|-|-|TRBV5-5
TGTGCCAGCAGCTTACAGGGAGGGTATGGCTACACCTTC
CASSLQGGYGYTF
>16|TRBJ2-4|TRBD1|once|TRBV19
TGTGCCAGTAGTAGTGTTTTCGCGGACAGGGGGAACATTCAGTACTTC
CASSSVFADRGNIQYF
>11|TRBJ1-1|-|-|TRBV2
TGTGCCAGCAGTGATAGCCCTGAAGCTTTCTTT
CASSDSPEAFF
>14|TRBJ1-6|-|-|TRBV16
TGTGCCAGCACCCCGCCGGGGAGCAGATCACCCCTCCACTTT
CASTPPGSRSPLHF
>16|TRBJ2-3|TRBD2|-|TRBV27
TGTGCCAGCAGTTTACCCAGGGCTAGCGGGACAGATACGCAGTATTTT
CASSLPRASGTDTQYF
>16|TRBJ2-2|TRBD2|-|TRBV6-4
TGTGCCAGCAGTGACAGCGGGAGTGGTAACACCGGGGAGCTGTTTTTT
CASSDSGSGNTGELFF
>15|TRBJ2-3|TRBD1|-|TRBV6-5
TGTGCCAGCGAGGGGACAGGGATGGGGGGAGATACGCAGTATTTT
CASEGTGMGGDTQYF
>16|TRBJ2-3|-|-|TRBV30
TGTGCCTGGAGTATAACCCGGACGGGGGTGACAGATACGCAGTATTTT
CAWSITRTGVTDTQYF
>15|TRBJ2-5|TRBD2|once|TRBV9
TGTGCCAGCAGCGTAGCTCCCCGGGAGGGGGAGACCCAGTACTTC
CASSVAPREGETQYF
>14|TRBJ2-1|-|-|TRBV14
TGTGCCAGCAGCCAAGTCCAGGTTCTCAATGAGCAGTTCTTC
CASSQVQVLNEQFF
>15|TRBJ2-2|TRBD1|once|TRBV14
TGTGCCAGCAGCCAAGGACAGGGGAACACCGGGGAGCTGTTTTTT
CASSQGQGNTGELFF
>17|TRBJ1-2|TRBD1|-|TRBV7-2
TGTGCCAGCAGTTCGATAGCTCCGGGACAGGATAACTATGGCTACACCTTC
CASSSIAPGQDNYGYTF
>13|TRBJ2-4|TRBD1|-|TRBV29-1
TGCAGCGTCGGAGACAGGGGACCAGGCATTCAGTACTTC
CSVGDRGPGIQYF
>15|TRBJ1-5|TRBD1|-|TRBV5-8
TGTGCCAGCAGCGGACAGGGGGCGGGGGTTCAGCCCCAGCATTTT
CASSGQGAGVQPQHF
>14|TRBJ2-2|-|once|TRBV4-3
TGCGCCAGCAGCCAAGAGCAGGGGTCCGGGGAGCTGTTTTTT
CASSQEQGSGELFF
>13|TRBJ1-3|-|-|TRBV6-5
TGTGCCAGCAAAGAACACTCTGGAAACACCATATATTTT
CASKEHSGNTIYF
>14|TRBJ1-3|-|-|TRBV7-2
TGTGCCAGCAGCTTAGACTTCTCTGGAAACACCATATATTTT
CASSLDFSGNTIYF
>14|TRBJ2-5|TRBD2|-|TRBV25-1
TGTGCCAGCAGTGGTGTAGCGGGGCAAGAGACCCAGTACTTC
CASSGVAGQETQYF
>12|TRBJ1-5|-|-|TRBV28
TGTGCCAGCAGTCCGACGGGTCAGCCCCAGCATTTT
CASSPTGQPQHF
>15|TRBJ2-1|TRBD2|-|TRBV7-9
TGTGCCAGCAGCTTAGTACTAGCGGGAAACAATGAGCAGTTCTTC
CASSLVLAGNNEQFF
>15|TRBJ2-2|TRBD2|-|TRBV5-4
TGTGCCAGCAGCGGGACTAGCGGGGGAGGCGGGGAGCTGTTTTTT
CASSGTSGGGGELFF
>14|TRBJ2-2|-|-|TRBV19
TGTGCCAGTAATGTAAGGGGCAACACCGGGGAGCTGTTTTTT
CASNVRGNTGELFF
>15|TRBJ1-2|-|-|TRBV2
TGTGCCAGCAGTGTCTCAGGTGGCAGTACCTATGGCTACACCTTC
CASSVSGGSTYGYTF
>11|TRBJ1-1|-|-|TRBV29-1
TGCAGCGTTCTACAGTACACTGAAGCTTTCTTT
CSVLQYTEAFF
>13|TRBJ1-2|TRBD1|once|TRBV27
TGTGCCAGCCGACAGGGTTTTAACTATGGCTACACCTTC
CASRQGFNYGYTF
>15|TRBJ1-5|-|-|TRBV28
TGTGCCAGCAGTTTTACAGGTTATAGCAATCAGCCCCAGCATTTT
CASSFTGYSNQPQHF
>14|TRBJ1-6|-|-|TRBV7-6
TGTGCCAGCAGCTTAGGACAGGTTAATTCACCCCTCCACTTT
CASSLGQVNSPLHF
>14|TRBJ2-2|TRBD2|once|TRBV6-5
TGTGCCAGCAGTTACAGCGGGGATGGCGGGGAGCTGTTTTTT
CASSYSGDGGELFF
>14|TRBJ1-1|-|-|TRBV27
TGTGCCAGCAGTTCCGGACAGATGAACACTGAAGCTTTCTTT
CASSSGQMNTEAFF
>17|TRBJ2-1|TRBD1|-|TRBV4-2
TGTGCCAGCAGCCAAGATCCCCCAGGGGGCTCCTACAATGAGCAGTTCTTC
CASSQDPPGGSYNEQFF
>13|TRBJ2-7|-|-|TRBV6-6
TGTGCCAGCCGCCTTTCCGGGGCCTACGAGCAGTACTTC
CASRLSGAYEQYF
>14|TRBJ2-2|-|-|TRBV7-2
TGTGCCAGCAGCCCCTCTACAGCCACCGGGGAGCTGTTTTTT
CASSPSTATGELFF
>17|TRBJ2-5|TRBD2|-|TRBV7-2
TGTGCCAGCAGCTTAATTCGGCGGGGGGGTCTGGGAGAGACCCAGTACTTC
CASSLIRRGGLGETQYF
>14|TRBJ2-1|TRBD2|once|TRBV27
TGTGCCAGCAGTTATCTAGCGGGAATAAATGAGCAGTTCTTC
CASSYLAGINEQFF
>14|TRBJ2-7|TRBD1|-|TRBV30
TGTGCTGGGAGCCCGGGACAGGGGTCCCCCGAGCAGTACTTC
CAGSPGQGSPEQYF
>15|TRBJ2-7|-|-|TRBV19
TGTGCCAGTAGTATAGAGCGGCAGGGGATCTACGAGCAGTACTTC
CASSIERQGIYEQYF
>14|TRBJ1-4|-|-|TRBV5-1
TGCGCCAGCAGCTGGGGCGGTACTAATGAAAAACTGTTTTTT
CASSWGGTNEKLFF
>15|TRBJ1-4|-|-|TRBV15
TGTGCCACCAGCAGAGGGACAGAGCCTAATGAAAAACTGTTTTTT
CATSRGTEPNEKLFF
>13|TRBJ1-2|-|-|TRBV6-1
TGTGCCAGCAGTGTGGGGCACAACTATGGCTACACCTTC
CASSVGHNYGYTF
>15|TRBJ2-7|-|-|TRBV6-5
TGTGCCAGCAGTTTCCGTTCAGAGGGCAGGTACGAGCAGTACTTC
CASSFRSEGRYEQYF
>13|TRBJ1-4|-|-|TRBV6-1
TGTGCCAGCAATCAACAGAGAAATGAAAAACTGTTTTTT
CASNQQRNEKLFF
>14|TRBJ2-5|TRBD1|few|TRBV4-2
TGTGCCAGCAGCCTGGCCGGACAGGGGGCGAACCAGTACTTC
CASSLAGQGANQYF
>16|TRBJ2-5|TRBD2|-|TRBV18
TGTGCCAGCTCACCACCGAGACTAGCGGGAGTGGAGACCCAGTACTTC
CASSPPRLAGVETQYF
>17|TRBJ2-7|-|-|TRBV13
TGTGCCAGCAGCCCCCCCTCATCGCGGGATATCCCCTACGAGCAGTACTTC
CASSPPSSRDIPYEQYF
>15|TRBJ1-6|-|-|TRBV4-1
TGCGCCAGCAGCCAAGAAGACAGAGATAATTCACCCCTCCACTTT
CASSQEDRDNSPLHF
>14|TRBJ1-1|TRBD1|once|TRBV5-6
TGTGCCAGCAGCCCGGGACAGCCGAACACTGAAGCTTTCTTT
CASSPGQPNTEAFF